Below, one TCR beta chain is given with its context. V gave up 2 bases and J gave up 5 bases; unmatched junction bases: 5. The CDR3 totals 14 residues. Germline lookup yields CDR1 ENHRY and CDR2 SYGVKD. The entry originates in a study of molecular identifiers for immune sequencing clone quantification. CD8+CD4-CCR7+CD45RA+ sorting gave the naive CD8 T cells. TCRdb re-called the PCR reads through MiXCR, storing one row per CDR3 protein. The sample includes about 320,000 distinct CDR3 sequences, about 22% of them seen just once. The J gene is TRBJ1-1, the V gene TRBV10-3; 7 nucleotides agree with TRBD1. The sequencing input was naive CD8+ T cells from blood, with Jurkat cell RNA spiked in. Subset denoted: FACS-sorted CD8+CD4-CCR7+CD45RA+ naive T cells. The sequence derives from a human donor in good health. Some libraries in this study had Jurkat cell RNA spiked in. The CDR3 is CAISERGGRTEAFF. CDR3 bases: TGTGCCATCAGTGAGCGAGGGGGCCGGACTGAAGCTTTCTTT.